This T cell receptor beta chain was sequenced in a study of shared clonotypes between healthy human individuals. Measured with immunoSEQ multiplex PCR; TCRdb has only the in-frame clones, and not every one. Found here are about 1,500,000 clones, 95% to 97% of them singletons; the top ten hold about 1%. Material for sequencing was naive CD4+ T cells sorted from blood. Subset given: CD45RA+ positively selected. This receptor was identified in a man aged 30-40 years in good health.

The CDR3 is CASSNRLAGGPGPDTQYF. The CDR3 coding sequence is TGTGCCAGCAGCAACCGACTAGCGGGAGGCCCAGGGCCAGATACGCAGTATTTT. This chain joins TRBV7-9 and TRBJ2-3, with 13 nucleotides matching TRBD2. V trimming: 5 bases; J trimming: 4 bases; junction bases outside the gene matches: 12. This CDR3 comprises 18 residues. CDR1 and CDR2 (germline): SEHNR, FQNEAQ (reference sequence).